The sample holds a few counts of the clone carrying this T cell receptor beta chain. What it binds is not known. This entry comes from a study of T cell responses to AZD1222 COVID-19 vaccine. The CDR3 covers 15 residues. Trimming stripped 0 bases from V and 3 bases from J, with 12 bases between. CDR1 is MNHEY and CDR2 is SVGAGI in the germline V gene. Study results and caveats: Seropositive AZD1222 recipients at baseline numbered only 6 or 7. Compared with day 0, the breadth and depth of the Spike-specific TCR repertoire rose significantly after two doses of AZD1222. Donors in the cohort were predominantly white British and more often female, and clonal diversity was possibly underestimated.

It was second doses at about 4 or about 12 weeks that were pooled. Generated by immunoSEQ multiplex PCR, the TCRdb table keeps only in-frame clones and is missing some. Counted here are about 180,000 clones, 94% occurring once; the ten biggest clones make up around 1.5%. V is TRBV6-5 and J is TRBJ2-7; D is ambiguous. Source: peripheral blood, taken 28 days after the second AZD1222 dose. The clonotype comes from an adult who received the AZD1222 COVID-19 vaccine. CDR3 coding DNA: TGTGCCAGCAGTTACTCGGGATACAGAGGCTACGAGCAGTACTTC. The encoded protein is CASSYSGYRGYEQYF.